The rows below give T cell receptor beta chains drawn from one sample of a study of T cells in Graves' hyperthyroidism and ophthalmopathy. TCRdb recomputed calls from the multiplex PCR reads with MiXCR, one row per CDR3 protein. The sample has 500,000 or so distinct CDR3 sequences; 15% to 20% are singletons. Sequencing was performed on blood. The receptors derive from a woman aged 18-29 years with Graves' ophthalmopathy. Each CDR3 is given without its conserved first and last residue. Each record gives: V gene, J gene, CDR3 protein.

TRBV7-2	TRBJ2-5	ASSPLRAGETQY
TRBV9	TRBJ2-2	ASSVGAGGVPTGELF
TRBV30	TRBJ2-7	AWSAEYGAVDPISYEQY
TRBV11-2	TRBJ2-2	ASSWEYTGELF
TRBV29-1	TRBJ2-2	SVDGGVTGELF
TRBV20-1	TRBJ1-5	SARDAGHPSNQPQH
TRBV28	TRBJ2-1	ASGLGGSYNEQF
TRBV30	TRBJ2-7	AWSSVRASGSEQY
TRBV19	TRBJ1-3	ASSIDPRSSGNTIY
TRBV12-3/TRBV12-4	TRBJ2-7	ASSFQGQSYEQY
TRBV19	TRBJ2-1	ASSMGFYNEQF
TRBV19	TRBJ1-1	ASSVKKNTEAF
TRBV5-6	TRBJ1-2	ASSLVLGGYGYT
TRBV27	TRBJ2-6	ASANYRAYPHSGANVLT
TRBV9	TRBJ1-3	ASGGANENTIY